This section outlines one TCR beta chain sequence together with its context. This clonotype was observed many times. Its binding antigen is unknown. The sample holds no much larger clone one base away, and base qualities are not on file. The data originate from a study of T cell repertoires in cytomegalovirus infection (dated by TCRdb to between 2018 and 2020). In terms of the full investigation: Donor HLA type was relevant to the analysis, because carriage of CMV infection together with the matching HLA type was indicated by public TCR beta signatures.

Cut back by 1 base and 2 bases, the V and J ends lie 10 bases apart. The CDR3, cysteine through phenylalanine, is 15 amino acids long. The sequence is cut down to CDR3 DNA, 45 bases in frame from base 1. CDR1 SGHTA and CDR2 FQGNSA were looked up in the germline V gene. What the study reported, not specific to this receptor: Cumulative frequency of public TCR beta family members discriminated carriers of CMV infection plus the relevant HLA type in this cohort and an independent roughly 350-donor cohort. The ex vivo response was dominated by HLA-C-restricted CMV-specific TCR beta clonotypes, and the single most frequent clonotype in two of eight donors was supplied by these HLA-C-restricted clonotypes.

These reads were obtained on an Illumina HiSeq 1500. TCRdb cleaned the public reads at Q25 with fastp, built clones with MiXCR and kept in-frame beta chains. Merged by CDR3 protein, the rows form single entries marked with the most common genes and DNA. The sample includes around 320,000 distinct CDR3 sequences, with 9.5% observed a single time. The ten largest clones take up over 3.5% of the sample. Sequencing used PBMCs. The sequence came from a human donor in good health (CMV status not recorded). Some clones in this sample may be carry-over from other donors' samples. The chain is assembled from TRBV7-2 and TRBJ2-3; the D gene is perhaps TRBD1, on 5 matching bases. This receptor carries the CDR3 CASSLEAGYTDTQYF. The DNA is as follows: TGTGCCAGCAGCTTAGAGGCAGGGTACACAGATACGCAGTATTTT. Reference TRBV7-2 and TRBJ2-3 genes cover what lies past the CDR3, so the full variable domain is GAGVSQSPSNKVTEKGKDVELRCDPISGHTALYWYRQSLGQGLEFLIYFQGNSAPDKSGLPSDRFSAERTGGSVSTLTIQRTQQEDSAVYLCASSLEAGYTDTQYFGPGTRLTVL.